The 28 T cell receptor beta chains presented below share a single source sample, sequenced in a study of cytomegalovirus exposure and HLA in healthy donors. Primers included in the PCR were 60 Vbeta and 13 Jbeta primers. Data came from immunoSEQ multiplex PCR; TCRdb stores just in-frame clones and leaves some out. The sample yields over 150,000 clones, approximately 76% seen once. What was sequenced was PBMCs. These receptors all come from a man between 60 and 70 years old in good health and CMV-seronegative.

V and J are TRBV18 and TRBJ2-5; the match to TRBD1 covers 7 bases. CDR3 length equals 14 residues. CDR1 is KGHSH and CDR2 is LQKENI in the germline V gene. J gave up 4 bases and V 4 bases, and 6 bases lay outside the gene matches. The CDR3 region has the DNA TGTGCCAGCTCACAAGGGACAGCCCGAGAGACCCAGTACTTC. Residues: CASSQGTARETQYF.

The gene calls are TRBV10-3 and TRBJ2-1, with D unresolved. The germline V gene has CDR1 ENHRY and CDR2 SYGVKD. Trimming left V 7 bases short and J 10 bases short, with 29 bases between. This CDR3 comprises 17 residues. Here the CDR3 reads CAITRGALGFSEIEQFF. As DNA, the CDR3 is TGTGCCATCACCCGAGGAGCTCTAGGTTTTTCCGAAATCGAGCAGTTCTTC.

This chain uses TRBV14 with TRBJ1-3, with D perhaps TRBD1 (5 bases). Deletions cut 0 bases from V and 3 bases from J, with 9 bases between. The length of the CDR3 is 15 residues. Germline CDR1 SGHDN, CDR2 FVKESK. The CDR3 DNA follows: TGTGCCAGCAGCCAAGATGCAGGGCTTGGAAACACCATATATTTT. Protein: CASSQDAGLGNTIYF. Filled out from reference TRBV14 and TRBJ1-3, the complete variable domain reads EAGVTQFPSHSVIEKGQTVTLRCDPISGHDNLYWYRRVMGKEIKFLLHFVKESKQDESGMPNNRFLAERTGGTYSTLKVQPAELEDSGVYFCASSQDAGLGNTIYFGEGSWLTVV.

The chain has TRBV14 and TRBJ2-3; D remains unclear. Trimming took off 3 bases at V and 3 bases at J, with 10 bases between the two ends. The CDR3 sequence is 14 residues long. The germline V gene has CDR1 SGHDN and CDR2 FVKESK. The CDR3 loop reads CASSHVFGTDTQYF. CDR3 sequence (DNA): TGTGCCAGCAGCCACGTGTTCGGGACAGATACGCAGTATTTT.

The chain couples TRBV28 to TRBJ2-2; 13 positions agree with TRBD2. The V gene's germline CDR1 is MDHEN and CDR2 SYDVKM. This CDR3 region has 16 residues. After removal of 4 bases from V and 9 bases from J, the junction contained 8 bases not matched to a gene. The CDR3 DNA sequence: TGTGCCAGCAGTTCTACTAGCGGGGGGGCCCGGCGGGAGCTGTTTTTT. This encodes CASSSTSGGARRELFF.

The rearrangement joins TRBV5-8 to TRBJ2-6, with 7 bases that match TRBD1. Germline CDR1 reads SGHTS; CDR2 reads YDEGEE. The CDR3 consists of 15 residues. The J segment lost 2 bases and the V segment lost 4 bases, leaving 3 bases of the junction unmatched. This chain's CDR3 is CASSKGAAGANVLTF. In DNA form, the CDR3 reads TGTGCCAGCAGCAAGGGGGCTGCTGGGGCCAACGTCCTGACTTTC.

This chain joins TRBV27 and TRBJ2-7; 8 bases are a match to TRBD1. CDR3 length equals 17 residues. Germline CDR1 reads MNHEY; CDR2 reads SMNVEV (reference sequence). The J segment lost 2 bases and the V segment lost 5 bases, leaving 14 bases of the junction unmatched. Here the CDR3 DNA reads TGTGCCAGCAGTACCTCCCTCGGACAGGGTCGACCCTACGAGCAGTACTTC. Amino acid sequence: CASSTSLGQGRPYEQYF.

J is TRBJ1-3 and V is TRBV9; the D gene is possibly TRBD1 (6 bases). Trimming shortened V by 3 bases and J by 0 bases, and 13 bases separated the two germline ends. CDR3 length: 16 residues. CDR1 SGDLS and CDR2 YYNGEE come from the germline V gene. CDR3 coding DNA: TGTGCCAGCAGCGACAGACAGGTTATCTCTGGAAACACCATATATTTT. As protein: CASSDRQVISGNTIYF.

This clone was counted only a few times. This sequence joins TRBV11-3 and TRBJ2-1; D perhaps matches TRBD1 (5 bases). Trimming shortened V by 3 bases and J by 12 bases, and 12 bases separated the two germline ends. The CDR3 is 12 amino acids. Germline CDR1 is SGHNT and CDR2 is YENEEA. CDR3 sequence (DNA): TGTGCCAGCAGCTTTACAGCTGACAGGCAGTTCTTC. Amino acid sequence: CASSFTADRQFF.

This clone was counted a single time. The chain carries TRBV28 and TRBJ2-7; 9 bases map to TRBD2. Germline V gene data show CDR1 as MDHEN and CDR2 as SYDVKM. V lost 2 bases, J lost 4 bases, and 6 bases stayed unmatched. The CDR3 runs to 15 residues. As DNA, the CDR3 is TGTGCCAGCAGTTTACCGGGACTAGCATCTTACGAGCAGTACTTC. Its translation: CASSLPGLASYEQYF. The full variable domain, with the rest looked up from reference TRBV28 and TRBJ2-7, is DVKVTQSSRYLVKRTGEKVFLECVQDMDHENMFWYRQDPGLGLRLIYFSYDVKMKEKGDIPEGYSVSREKKERFSLILESASTNQTSMYLCASSLPGLASYEQYFGPGTRLTVT.

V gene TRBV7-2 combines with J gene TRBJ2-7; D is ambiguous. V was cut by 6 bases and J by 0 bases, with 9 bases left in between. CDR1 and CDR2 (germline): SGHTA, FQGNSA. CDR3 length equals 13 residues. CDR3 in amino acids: CASRRENSYEQYF. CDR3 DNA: TGTGCCAGCAGGAGAGAAAACTCCTACGAGCAGTACTTC.

DNA of the CDR3: TGTGCCAGTAGTGCCCAGGGACAGGGGGGATACGAGCAGTACTTC. Translated: CASSAQGQGGYEQYF. The genes are TRBV19 and TRBJ2-7; 11 bases are shared with TRBD1. Looked up from germline, CDR1 is LNHDA and CDR2 is SQIVND (reference sequence). Trimming at V came to 5 bases and at J to 4 bases, leaving 7 bases not matched to a gene. The CDR3 extends over 15 amino acids. The whole variable domain, remainder taken from reference TRBV19 and TRBJ2-7, is DGGITQSPKYLFRKEGQNVTLSCEQNLNHDAMYWYRQDPGQGLRLIYYSQIVNDFQKGDIAEGYSVSREKKESFPLTVTSAQKNPTAFYLCASSAQGQGGYEQYFGPGTRLTVT.

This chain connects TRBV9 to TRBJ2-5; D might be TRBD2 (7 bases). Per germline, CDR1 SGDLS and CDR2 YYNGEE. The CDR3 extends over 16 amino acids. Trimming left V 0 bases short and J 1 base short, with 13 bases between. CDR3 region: CASSVGAGAGQETQYF. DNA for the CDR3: TGTGCCAGCAGCGTAGGGGCGGGGGCGGGCCAAGAGACCCAGTACTTC.

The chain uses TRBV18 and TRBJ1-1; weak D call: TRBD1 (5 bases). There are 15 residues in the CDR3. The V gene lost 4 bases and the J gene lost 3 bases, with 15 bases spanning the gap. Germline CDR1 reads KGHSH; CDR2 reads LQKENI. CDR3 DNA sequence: TGTGCCAGCTCACAAGCGCGACAGTTCGACACTGAAGCTTTCTTT. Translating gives CASSQARQFDTEAFF.

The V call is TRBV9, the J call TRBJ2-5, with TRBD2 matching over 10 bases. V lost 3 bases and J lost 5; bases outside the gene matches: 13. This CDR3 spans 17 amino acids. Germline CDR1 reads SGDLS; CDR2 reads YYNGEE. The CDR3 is CASSALLLAGRVETQYF. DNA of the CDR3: TGTGCCAGCAGCGCCCTCCTACTAGCGGGGCGGGTGGAGACCCAGTACTTC.

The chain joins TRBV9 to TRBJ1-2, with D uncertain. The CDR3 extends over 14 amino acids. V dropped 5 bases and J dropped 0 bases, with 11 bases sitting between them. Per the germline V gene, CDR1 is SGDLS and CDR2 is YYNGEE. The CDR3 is CASRPPGANYGYTF. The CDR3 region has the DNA TGTGCCAGCAGACCCCCCGGGGCTAACTATGGCTACACCTTC.

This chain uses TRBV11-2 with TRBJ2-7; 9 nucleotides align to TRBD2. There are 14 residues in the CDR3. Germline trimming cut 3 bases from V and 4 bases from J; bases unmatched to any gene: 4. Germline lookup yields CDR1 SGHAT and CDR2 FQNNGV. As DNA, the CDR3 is TGTGCCAGCAGCTTTGGGACTAGCAGATACGAGCAGTACTTC. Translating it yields CASSFGTSRYEQYF.

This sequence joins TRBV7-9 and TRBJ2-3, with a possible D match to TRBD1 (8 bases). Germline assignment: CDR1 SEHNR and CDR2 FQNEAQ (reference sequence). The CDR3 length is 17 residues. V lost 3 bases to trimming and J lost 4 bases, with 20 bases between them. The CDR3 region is CASSLGEGQVLADTQYF. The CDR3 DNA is TGTGCCAGCAGCTTGGGGGAGGGACAGGTTCTCGCAGATACGCAGTATTTT.

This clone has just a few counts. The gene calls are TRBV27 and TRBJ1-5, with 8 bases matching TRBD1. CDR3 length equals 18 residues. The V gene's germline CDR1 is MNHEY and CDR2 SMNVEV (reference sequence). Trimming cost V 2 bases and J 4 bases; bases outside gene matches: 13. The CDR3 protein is CASSLPQEQGVWNQPQHF. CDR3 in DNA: TGTGCCAGCAGTTTACCCCAAGAACAGGGGGTGTGGAATCAGCCCCAGCATTTT.

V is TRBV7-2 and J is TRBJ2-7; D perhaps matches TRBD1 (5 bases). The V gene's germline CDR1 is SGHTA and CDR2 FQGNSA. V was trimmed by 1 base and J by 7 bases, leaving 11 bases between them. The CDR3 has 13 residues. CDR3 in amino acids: CASSLGGRNEQYF. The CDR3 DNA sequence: TGTGCCAGCAGCTTAGGGGGCAGGAATGAGCAGTACTTC.

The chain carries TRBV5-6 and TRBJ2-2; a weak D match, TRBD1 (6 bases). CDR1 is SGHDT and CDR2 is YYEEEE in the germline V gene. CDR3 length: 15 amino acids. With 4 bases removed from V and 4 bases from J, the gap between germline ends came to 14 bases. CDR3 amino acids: CASSLTGRSTGELFF. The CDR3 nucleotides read TGTGCCAGCAGCCTGACAGGCAGATCCACCGGGGAGCTGTTTTTT.

CDR3 loop: CASSSWTSGSSDTQYF. CDR3 bases: TGTGCCAGTAGTTCTTGGACTAGCGGGAGTTCAGATACGCAGTATTTT. J is TRBJ2-3 and V is TRBV19, with 13 bases aligning to TRBD2. The length of the CDR3 is 16 residues. Germline loops: CDR1 LNHDA, CDR2 SQIVND (reference sequence). The J segment lost 4 bases and the V segment lost 5 bases, leaving 6 bases of the junction unmatched.

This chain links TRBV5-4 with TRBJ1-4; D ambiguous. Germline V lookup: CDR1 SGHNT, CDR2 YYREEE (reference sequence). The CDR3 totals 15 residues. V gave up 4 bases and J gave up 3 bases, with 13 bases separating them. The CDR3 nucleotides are TGTGCCAGCAGCGCGGGCCCCGGCCCTAATGAAAAACTGTTTTTT. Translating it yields CASSAGPGPNEKLFF.

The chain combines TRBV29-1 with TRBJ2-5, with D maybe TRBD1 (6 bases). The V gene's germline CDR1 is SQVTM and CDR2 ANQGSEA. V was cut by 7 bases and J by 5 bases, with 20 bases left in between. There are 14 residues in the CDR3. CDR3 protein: CSARRDPQGETQYF. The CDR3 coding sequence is TGCAGCGCCCGACGCGACCCGCAGGGGGAGACCCAGTACTTC.

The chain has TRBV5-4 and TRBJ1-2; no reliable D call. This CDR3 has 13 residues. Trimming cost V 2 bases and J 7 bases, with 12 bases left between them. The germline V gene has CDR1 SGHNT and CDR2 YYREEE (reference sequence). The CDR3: CASSFIGEGGYTF. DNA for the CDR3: TGTGCCAGCAGCTTTATCGGGGAGGGTGGCTACACCTTC. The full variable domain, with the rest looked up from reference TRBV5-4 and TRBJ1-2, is ETGVTQSPTHLIKTRGQQVTLRCSSQSGHNTVSWYQQALGQGPQFIFQYYREEENGRGNFPPRFSGLQFPNYSSELNVNALELDDSALYLCASSFIGEGGYTFGSGTRLTVV.

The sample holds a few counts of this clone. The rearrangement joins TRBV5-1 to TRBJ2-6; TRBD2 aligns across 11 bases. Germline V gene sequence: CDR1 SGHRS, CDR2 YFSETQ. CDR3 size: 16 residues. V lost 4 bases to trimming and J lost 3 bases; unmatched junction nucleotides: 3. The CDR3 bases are TGCGCCAGCAGCCCCCTAGCGGGAGGTGGGGCCAACGTCCTGACTTTC. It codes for CASSPLAGGGANVLTF.

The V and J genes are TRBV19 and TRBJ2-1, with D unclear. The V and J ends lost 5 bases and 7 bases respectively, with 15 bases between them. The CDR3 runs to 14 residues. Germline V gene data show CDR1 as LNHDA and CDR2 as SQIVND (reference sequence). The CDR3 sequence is CASSANSGRNEQFF. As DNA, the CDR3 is TGTGCCAGTAGTGCTAACAGTGGAAGGAATGAGCAGTTCTTC.

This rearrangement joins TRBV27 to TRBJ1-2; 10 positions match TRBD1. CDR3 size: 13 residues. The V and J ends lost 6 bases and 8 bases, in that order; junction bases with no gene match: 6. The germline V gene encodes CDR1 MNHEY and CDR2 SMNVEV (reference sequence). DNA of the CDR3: TGTGCCAGCAGCCGACAGGGGGCGGAAGGCTACACCTTC. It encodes CASSRQGAEGYTF.